This T cell receptor (beta chain) was captured in a study of shared clonotypes between healthy human individuals (TCRdb year 2020). For context, the study as a whole: The cohort comprised a couple of women and a few men aged 18 to 49 years. For each donor, CD4 naive and CD4 memory were each given three plates, CD8 naive was given two plates, and CD8 memory was given one plate. To estimate repertoire size and how much clonotypes are shared between individuals, the study performed deep sequencing of blood TCR repertoires from about 5 healthy adults. To increase sequencing depth and limit assay-specific biases, TCR repertoire library preparation and sequencing were carried out by different laboratories using diverse techniques. Per donor, leukapheresis produced somewhere between about 0.94 and 9 billion PBMCs.

On this clone itself: Its recognized antigen is unknown. Base quality data are lacking; no much larger clone is found one base away.

TCR CDR3 regions were amplified from genomic DNA by multiplex PCR using the deep immunoSEQ assay. Genomic DNA extracted from each cell subset was distributed evenly over all wells of several immunoSEQ 96-well plates, and each plate served as one replicate. For sorted subsets, each replicate PCR was loaded with 200 to 250 ng genomic DNA, equivalent to 32,000 or so T cell genomes. The purified libraries were quantified using a Qubit 3.0 fluorometer, sized with a Bioanalyzer 2100, and then quantified again using the KAPA Library Quantification kit. Every immunoSEQ 96-well plate was sequenced on a dedicated single-read 150-cycle Illumina NextSeq 550 flow cell. The paper's data handling went like this. Because only junctional sequences without quality scores were contained in the immunoSEQ output, filtering matching that applied to full-length reads could not be performed. To assign V/J genes and CDR3, sequences were annotated against IMGT germline references using PyIR, a Python wrapper for IgBLAST v1.9. Reads were removed for weak V/J assignments (E-value above 1e-6), missing CDR3, stop codons, out-of-frame junctions, or ambiguous translated residues. V3J clonotypes were defined by identical inferred V gene, J gene, and CDR3 amino acid sequence. Percentage overlap between repertoires was calculated by dividing the number of shared unique clonotypes by the size of the smaller repertoire. Repertoire richness was assessed with RTK rarefaction, the Chao1 estimator, and Recon v2.1 estimates of unobserved clonotypes. Generation probabilities for all TCRbeta clonotypes obtained by the gDNA method from a handful of donors were computed using OLGA. TCRdb re-hosts the immuneACCESS table, in-frame sequences only. Its copies lack some clones; in the studies checked, an unresolved V gene accounts for under half of them, and the cause for the rest is not known. V and J calls and clone size come straight from that table; D and trimming were deduced from the DNA. A total of some 2,000,000 clones appear in this sample, 90% to 96% of them only once. Around 0.13% of the sample is held by the ten biggest clonotypes.

Reading the germline V gene (reference sequence) gives CDR1 MNHNY and CDR2 SVGAGI. From the cysteine up to the phenylalanine, the CDR3 has a length of 13 residues. The only DNA kept is the CDR3, 39 bases in frame from the first base. V is shortened by 2 bases, J by 0 bases, and the region joining them spans 5 bases. Study-level results and caveats: The genetic and exposure-history diversity represented was limited by the small number of donors. Rarefaction of sorted-subset datasets indicated incomplete sequencing despite the large sequencing depth. Across a handful of donors, roughly 5% of naive CD4, approximately 3.6% of naive CD8, 2.3% of memory CD4, and under 0.45% of memory CD8 clonotypes were shared. Sampling was restricted to blood, and TCR repertoires in tissue are likely to differ from TCR repertoires in blood. Larger estimated clonotype richness was generally found for naive subsets than for memory subsets. Pairwise subsampling indicated that sequencing depth was expected to affect the degree of clonotype sharing among donors. Compared with non-shared clonotypes, clonotypes shared by all four sorted-subset donors had higher generation probabilities.

The donors were healthy, HIV-negative adults who had no recently reported acute infections or vaccinations. Every donor was a Caucasian adult living in Nashville, Tennessee, USA. CD4+ T cells were enriched through magnetic negative selection, after which naive cells were positively selected on CD45RA and the remaining negative fraction served as the memory subset. After blood collection by leukapheresis, PBMCs were isolated using Ficoll-Histopaque density gradient centrifugation and then cryopreserved in the vapor phase of liquid nitrogen. Purity and quantity of every magnetically sorted T cell population were checked by analytical flow cytometry. Each sorted fraction had its genomic DNA isolated and then quantified by UV absorbance on a Nanodrop 2000c.

The chain links TRBV6-6 with TRBJ2-7; no D gene call is confident. The material sequenced was naive CD4+ T cells sorted from blood. The sample's cell subset or site label, in plain terms: CD45RA+ positively selected. This TCR was sampled from a man aged 18-30 years in good health. CDR3 protein: CASSYRISYEQYF. In nucleotide form, the sequence is TGTGCCAGCAGTTACAGGATCTCCTACGAGCAGTACTTC.